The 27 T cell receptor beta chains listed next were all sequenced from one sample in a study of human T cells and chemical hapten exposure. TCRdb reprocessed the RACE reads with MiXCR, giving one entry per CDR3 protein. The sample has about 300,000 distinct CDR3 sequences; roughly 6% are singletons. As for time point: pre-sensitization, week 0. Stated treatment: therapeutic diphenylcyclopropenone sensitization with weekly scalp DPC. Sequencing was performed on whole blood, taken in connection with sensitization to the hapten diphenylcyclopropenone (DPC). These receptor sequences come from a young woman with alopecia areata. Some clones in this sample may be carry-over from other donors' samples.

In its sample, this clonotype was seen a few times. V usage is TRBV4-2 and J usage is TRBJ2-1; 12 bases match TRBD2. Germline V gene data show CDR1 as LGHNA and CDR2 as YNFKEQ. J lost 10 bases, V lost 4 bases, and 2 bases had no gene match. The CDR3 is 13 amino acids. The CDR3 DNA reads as TGTGCCAGCAGCCCGGGACTAGCGGGCGAGCAGTTCTTC. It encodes CASSPGLAGEQFF.

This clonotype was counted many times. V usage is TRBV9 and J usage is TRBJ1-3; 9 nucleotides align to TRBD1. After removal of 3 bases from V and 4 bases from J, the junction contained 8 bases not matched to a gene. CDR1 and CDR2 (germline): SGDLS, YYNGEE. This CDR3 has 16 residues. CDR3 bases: TGTGCCAGCAGCGCTTTCTGGACAGGGGCAGGAAACACCATATATTTT. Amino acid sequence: CASSAFWTGAGNTIYF.

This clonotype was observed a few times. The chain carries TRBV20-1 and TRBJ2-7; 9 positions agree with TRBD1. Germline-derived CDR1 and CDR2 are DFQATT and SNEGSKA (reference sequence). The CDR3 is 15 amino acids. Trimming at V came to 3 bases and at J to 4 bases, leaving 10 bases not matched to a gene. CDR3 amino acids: CSASRTQGAGYEQYF. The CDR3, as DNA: TGCAGTGCTAGTCGGACACAGGGGGCGGGGTACGAGCAGTACTTC.

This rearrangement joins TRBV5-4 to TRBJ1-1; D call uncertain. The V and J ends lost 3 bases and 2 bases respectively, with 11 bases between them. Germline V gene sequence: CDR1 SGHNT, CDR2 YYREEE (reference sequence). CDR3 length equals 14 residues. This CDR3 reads CASSSQETNTEAFF. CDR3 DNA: TGTGCCAGCAGCTCCCAGGAAACCAACACTGAAGCTTTCTTT.

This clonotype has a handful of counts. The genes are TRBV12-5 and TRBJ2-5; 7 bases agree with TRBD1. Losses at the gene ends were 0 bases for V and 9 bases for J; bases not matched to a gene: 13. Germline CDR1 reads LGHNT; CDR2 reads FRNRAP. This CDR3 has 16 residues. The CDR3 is CASGLVSGQQAVAQYF. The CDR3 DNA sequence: TGTGCTAGTGGTTTGGTATCGGGACAGCAAGCAGTTGCCCAGTACTTC.

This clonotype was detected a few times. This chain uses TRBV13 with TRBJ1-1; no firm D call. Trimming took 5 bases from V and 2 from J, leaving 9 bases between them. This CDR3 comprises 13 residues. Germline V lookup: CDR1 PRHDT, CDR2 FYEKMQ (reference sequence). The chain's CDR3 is CASSPEANTEAFF. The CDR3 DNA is TGTGCCAGCAGCCCAGAAGCTAACACTGAAGCTTTCTTT.

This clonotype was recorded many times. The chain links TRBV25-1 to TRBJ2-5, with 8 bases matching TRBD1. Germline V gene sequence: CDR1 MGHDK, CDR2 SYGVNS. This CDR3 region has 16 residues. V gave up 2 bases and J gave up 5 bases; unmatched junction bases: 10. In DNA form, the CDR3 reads TGTGCCAGCAGTGAAAGCTCGACAGGGGCAGGGGAGACCCAGTACTTC. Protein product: CASSESSTGAGETQYF.

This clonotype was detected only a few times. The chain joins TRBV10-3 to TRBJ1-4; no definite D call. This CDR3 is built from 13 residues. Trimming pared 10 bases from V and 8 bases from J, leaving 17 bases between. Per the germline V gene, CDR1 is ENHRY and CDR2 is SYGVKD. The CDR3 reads CATCRGSDEKLFF. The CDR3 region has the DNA TGTGCCACATGTCGGGGATCTGACGAAAAACTGTTTTTT.

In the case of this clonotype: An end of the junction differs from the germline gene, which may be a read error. CDR3 in amino acids: CASSPSPGSTRLGF. CDR3 DNA sequence: TGTGCCAGCAGCCCATCGCCAGGTTCTACGAGATTGGGCTTC. The chain combines TRBV9 with TRBJ2-7; D uncertain. CDR3 length equals 14 residues. The germline CDR1 and CDR2 sequences are SGDLS and YYNGEE.

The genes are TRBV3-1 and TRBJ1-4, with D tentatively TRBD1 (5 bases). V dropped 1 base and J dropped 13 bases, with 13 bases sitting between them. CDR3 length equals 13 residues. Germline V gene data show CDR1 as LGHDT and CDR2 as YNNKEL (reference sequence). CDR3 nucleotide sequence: TGTGCCAGCAGCCAAGCCACCGTCAGGGTACTGTTTTTT. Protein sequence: CASSQATVRVLFF.

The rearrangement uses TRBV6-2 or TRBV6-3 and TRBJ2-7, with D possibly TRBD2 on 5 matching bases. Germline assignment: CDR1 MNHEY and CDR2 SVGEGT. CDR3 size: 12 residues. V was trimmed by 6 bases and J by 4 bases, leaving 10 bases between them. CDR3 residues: CASRKGDYEQYF. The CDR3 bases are TGTGCCAGCAGAAAGGGAGATTACGAGCAGTACTTC.

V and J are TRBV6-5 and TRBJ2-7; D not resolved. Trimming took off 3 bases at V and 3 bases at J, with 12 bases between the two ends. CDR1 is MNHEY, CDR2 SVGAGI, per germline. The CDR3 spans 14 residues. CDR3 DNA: TGTGCCAGCAGTTATGCAGGTACGGGCTACGAGCAGTACTTC. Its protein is CASSYAGTGYEQYF.

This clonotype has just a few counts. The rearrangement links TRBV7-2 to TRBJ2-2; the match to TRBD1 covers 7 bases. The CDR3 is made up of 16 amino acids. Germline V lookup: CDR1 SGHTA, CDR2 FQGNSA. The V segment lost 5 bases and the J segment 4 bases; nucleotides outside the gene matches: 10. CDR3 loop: CASSETTGFGTGELFF. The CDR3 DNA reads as TGTGCCAGCAGCGAAACGACAGGGTTTGGCACCGGGGAGCTGTTTTTT.

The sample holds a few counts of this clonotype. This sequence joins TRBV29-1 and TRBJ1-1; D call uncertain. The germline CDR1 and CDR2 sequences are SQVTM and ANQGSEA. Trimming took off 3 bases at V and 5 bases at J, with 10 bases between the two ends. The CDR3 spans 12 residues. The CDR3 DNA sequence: TGCAGCGTTGAGATGCGGGGAACTGAAGCTTTCTTT. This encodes CSVEMRGTEAFF.

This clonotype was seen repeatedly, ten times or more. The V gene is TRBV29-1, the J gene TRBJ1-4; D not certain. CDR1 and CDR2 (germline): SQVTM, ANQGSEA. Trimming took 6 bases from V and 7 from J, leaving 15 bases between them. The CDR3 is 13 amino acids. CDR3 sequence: CSVGIGTGEKLFF. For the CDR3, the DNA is TGCAGCGTAGGTATAGGAACTGGTGAAAAACTGTTTTTT.

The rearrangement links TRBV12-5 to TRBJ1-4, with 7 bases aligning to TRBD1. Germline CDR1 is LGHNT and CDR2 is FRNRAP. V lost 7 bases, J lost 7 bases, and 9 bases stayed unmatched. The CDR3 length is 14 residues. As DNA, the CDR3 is TGTGCTAGTGCCCAGGGGGAAGTAATTGAAAAACTGTTTTTT. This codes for CASAQGEVIEKLFF.

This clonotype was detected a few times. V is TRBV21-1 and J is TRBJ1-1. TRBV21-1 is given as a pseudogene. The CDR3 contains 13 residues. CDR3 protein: CASSLWIKPEAFF. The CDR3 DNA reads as TGTGCCAGCAGCCTTTGGATCAAACCCGAAGCTTTCTTT.

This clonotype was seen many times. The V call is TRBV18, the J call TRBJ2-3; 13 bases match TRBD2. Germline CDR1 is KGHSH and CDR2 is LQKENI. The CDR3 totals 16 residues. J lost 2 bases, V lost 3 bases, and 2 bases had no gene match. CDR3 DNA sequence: TGTGCCAGCTCACCGGGACTAGCGGGGACCACAGATACGCAGTATTTT. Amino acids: CASSPGLAGTTDTQYF.

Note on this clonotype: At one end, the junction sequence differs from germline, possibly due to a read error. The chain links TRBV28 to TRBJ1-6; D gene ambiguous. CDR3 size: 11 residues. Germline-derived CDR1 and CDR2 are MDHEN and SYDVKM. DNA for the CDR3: TGTGCGAGCAGTTTGTGTTCACCCCTCCACTTT. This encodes CASSLCSPLHF.

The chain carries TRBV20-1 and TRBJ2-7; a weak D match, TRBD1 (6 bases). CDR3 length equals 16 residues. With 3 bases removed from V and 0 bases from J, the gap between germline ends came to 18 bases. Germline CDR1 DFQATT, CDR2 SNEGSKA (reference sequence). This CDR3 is CSASYDRPPGSYEQYF. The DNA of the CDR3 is TGCAGTGCTAGTTACGACAGGCCGCCGGGCTCCTACGAGCAGTACTTC.

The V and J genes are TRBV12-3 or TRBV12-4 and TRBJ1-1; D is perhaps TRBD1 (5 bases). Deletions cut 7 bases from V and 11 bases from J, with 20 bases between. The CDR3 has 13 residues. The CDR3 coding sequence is TGTGCCAGCAAGGGTTGGGCTACTGGGGGTGCTTTCTTT. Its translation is CASKGWATGGAFF.

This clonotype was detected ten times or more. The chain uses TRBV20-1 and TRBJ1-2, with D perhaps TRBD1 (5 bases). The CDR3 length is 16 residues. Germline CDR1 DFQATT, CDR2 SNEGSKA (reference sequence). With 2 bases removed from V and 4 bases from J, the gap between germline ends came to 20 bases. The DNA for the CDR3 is TGCAGTGCTAGACCCAACTCCCAGGGCGGGGGCTATGGCTACACCTTC. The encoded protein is CSARPNSQGGGYGYTF.

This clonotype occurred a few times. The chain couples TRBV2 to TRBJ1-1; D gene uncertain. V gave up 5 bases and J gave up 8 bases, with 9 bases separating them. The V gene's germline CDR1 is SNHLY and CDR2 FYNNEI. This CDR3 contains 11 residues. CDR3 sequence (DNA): TGTGCCAGCAGTCCTAAGGAGGAAGCTTTCTTT. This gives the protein CASSPKEEAFF.

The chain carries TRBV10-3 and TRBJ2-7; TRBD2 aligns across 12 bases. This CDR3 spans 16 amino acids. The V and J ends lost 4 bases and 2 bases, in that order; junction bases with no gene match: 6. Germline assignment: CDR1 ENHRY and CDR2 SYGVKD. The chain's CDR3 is CAISGTSGGIPYEQYF. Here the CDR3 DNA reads TGTGCCATCAGTGGAACTAGCGGGGGGATCCCCTACGAGCAGTACTTC.

The CDR3 loop reads CASSQDLVGASGNTIYF. CDR3 in DNA: TGTGCCAGCAGCCAAGACTTGGTAGGGGCTTCTGGAAACACCATATATTTT. V is TRBV14 and J is TRBJ1-3, with TRBD1 as a possible D gene (5 bases). With 0 bases removed from V and 1 base from J, the gap between germline ends came to 13 bases. This CDR3 is 17 amino acids long. Germline values: CDR1 SGHDN, CDR2 FVKESK.

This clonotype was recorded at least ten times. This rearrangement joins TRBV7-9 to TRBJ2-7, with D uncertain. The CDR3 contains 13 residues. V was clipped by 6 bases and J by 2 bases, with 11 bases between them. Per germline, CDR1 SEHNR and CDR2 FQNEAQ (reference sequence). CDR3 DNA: TGTGCCAGCAGTTTCAGTGAGACCTACGAGCAGTACTTC. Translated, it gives CASSFSETYEQYF.

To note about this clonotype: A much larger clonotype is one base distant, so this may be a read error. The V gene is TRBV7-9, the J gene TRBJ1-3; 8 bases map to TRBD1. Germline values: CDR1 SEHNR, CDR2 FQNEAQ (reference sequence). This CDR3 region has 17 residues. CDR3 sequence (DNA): TGTGACAGCAGCCCAACGGGACAGGCCTTCTCTGGAAACACCATATATTTT. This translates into CDSSPTGQAFSGNTIYF.